This T cell receptor (beta chain) was found in a study of shared clonotypes between healthy human individuals. Study-wide background: Each donor's CD4 naive and CD4 memory cells filled three plates apiece, CD8 naive two, and CD8 memory one.

The V and J ends lost 2 bases and 2 bases respectively, with 0 bases between them. Germline V gene lookup returns CDR1 SGHTA and CDR2 FQGNSA. The CDR3 totals 11 residues. Whole-study findings and limits: As a rule, naive subsets had a larger estimated richness than memory subsets.

Profiling relied on immunoSEQ multiplex PCR, and the TCRdb table lists in-frame clones only, not all of them. Of about 1.1 million clones in the sample, approximately 75% were seen once. This clone was recorded at least ten times. Antigen specificity is unknown. This sample also contains other DNA sequences that code for the same CDR3. This clonotype was sampled from a man in his late teens or twenties in good health. Some clones in this sample may be carry-over from other donors' samples. The chain joins TRBV7-2 to TRBJ2-5; D gene uncertain. Sequencing was done on a sample of memory CD4+ T cells from PBMCs. Subset meaning: CD45RA-negative fraction. CDR3 DNA sequence: TGTGCCAGCAGCTTACAAGAGACCCAGTACTTC. Translated, it gives CASSLQETQYF.